The table lists the clone carrying this T cell receptor (beta chain) with many counts. The antigen is not known. The data are from a study of Graves' ophthalmopathy and Graves' hyperthyroidism. Study results and caveats: With a specificity of 72.22% and a sensitivity of 70% to 71%, the model predicted ophthalmopathy progression.

Transcripts of RNA were the source for amplifying TCR beta CDR3 regions. The library came from an HTBI-primed first-round RT-PCR and a second-round multiplex PCR. A single record per CDR3 protein comes from TCRdb applying MiXCR to the multiplex PCR reads. Here the sample spans 200,000 to 250,000 distinct CDR3 sequences, 25% to 30% being singletons. PBMCs were isolated from an approximately 10 ml sample of fresh peripheral blood. V was pared by 5 bases and J by 6 bases, with 22 bases between. The CDR3 has 16 residues. Germline V gene sequence: CDR1 LGHDT, CDR2 YNNKEL (reference sequence). Sequencing was performed on peripheral blood. V gene TRBV3-1 combines with J gene TRBJ1-2, with TRBD1 as a possible D gene (5 bases). The TCR was taken from a man aged 50 to 60 with Graves' ophthalmopathy. In DNA, the CDR3 is TGTGCCAGCAGCTCACGCACGGGACTCACCGCGGATGGCTACACCTTC. Residues: CASSSRTGLTADGYTF.